The 5 T cell receptor beta chains given below trace back to one sample, sequenced in a study of T-cell reconstitution after alpha-beta-depleted transplantation in children. Using unique molecular identifiers, the investigators prepared the TCRbeta library. TCRdb itself ran the PCR reads through MiXCR, one entry per CDR3 protein. The table includes about 420,000 distinct CDR3 sequences, roughly 17% detected once. Material: PBMCs, mostly from graft donor cells, obtained 360 days after TCRalphabeta/CD19-depleted stem cell transplant. These receptors were taken from a boy in the first two years of life who had a stem cell transplant for Wiskott-Aldrich syndrome, so the T cells may come from the graft donor.

This chain joins TRBV10-3 and TRBJ2-3; possibly TRBD2 for D (7 bases). Germline V lookup: CDR1 ENHRY, CDR2 SYGVKD. This CDR3 is built from 15 residues. V was trimmed by 4 bases and J by 6 bases, leaving 17 bases between them. Here the CDR3 reads CAISVKGGARDTQYF. The CDR3 DNA is TGTGCCATCAGTGTAAAGGGGGGGGCCAGGGATACGCAGTATTTT.

This clonotype has ten or more counts. The genes are TRBV7-9 and TRBJ2-1, with a possible D match to TRBD1 (6 bases). Germline CDR1 SEHNR, CDR2 FQNEAQ (reference sequence). This CDR3 comprises 12 residues. V was trimmed by 6 bases and J by 4 bases, leaving 7 bases between them. CDR3 sequence reads: CASRDRYNEQFF. CDR3 DNA: TGTGCCAGCAGAGACAGGTACAATGAGCAGTTCTTC.

This clonotype was counted at least ten times. The chain links TRBV4-1 to TRBJ2-7; D remains unclear. Germline V gene sequence: CDR1 MGHRA, CDR2 YSYEKL. Trimming cost V 1 base and J 1 base, with 8 bases left between them. The CDR3 is 14 residues long. The CDR3 DNA follows: TGCGCCAGCAGCCAAGTGGGTGGATCCTACGAGCAGTACTTC. Its translation is CASSQVGGSYEQYF.

This clonotype was observed a few times. The J gene is TRBJ1-2, the V gene TRBV6-2 or TRBV6-3; maybe TRBD1 (5 bases). The CDR3 is 11 amino acids. V was pared by 5 bases and J by 7 bases, with 8 bases between. The germline V gene encodes CDR1 MNHEY and CDR2 SVGEGT. The CDR3 bases are TGTGCCAGCAGTCAGACAGTTGGCTACACCTTC. Translating it yields CASSQTVGYTF.

The rearrangement uses TRBV7-9 and TRBJ2-3; TRBD2 matches at 8 bases. The CDR3 has 14 amino acids. Germline CDR1 reads SEHNR; CDR2 reads FQNEAQ (reference sequence). V lost 4 bases and J lost 4; bases outside the gene matches: 4. The CDR3 protein is CASSSRGGADTQYF. Written as DNA, the CDR3 is TGTGCCAGCAGCTCCCGGGGGGGTGCAGATACGCAGTATTTT.